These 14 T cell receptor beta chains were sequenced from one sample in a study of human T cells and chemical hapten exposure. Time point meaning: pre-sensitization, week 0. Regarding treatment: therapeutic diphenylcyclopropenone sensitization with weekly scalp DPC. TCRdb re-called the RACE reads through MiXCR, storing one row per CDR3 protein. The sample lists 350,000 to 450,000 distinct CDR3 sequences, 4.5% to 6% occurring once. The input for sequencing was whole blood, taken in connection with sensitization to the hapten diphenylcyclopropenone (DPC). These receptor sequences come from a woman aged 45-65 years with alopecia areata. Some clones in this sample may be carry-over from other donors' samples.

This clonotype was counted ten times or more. The CDR3, as DNA: TGTGCCAGCAACCTAGGACGGCCCCCCGAATGGAGCCCCTTTAATTCACCCCTCCACTTT. This sequence encodes CASNLGRPPEWSPFNSPLHF. This chain links TRBV2 with TRBJ1-6; no reliable D call. The V end was cut by 7 bases, the J end by 6 bases, with 31 bases between. This CDR3 is built from 20 residues. Germline CDR1 reads SNHLY; CDR2 reads FYNNEI. The full variable domain, in which reference TRBV2 and TRBJ1-6 provide the parts outside the CDR3, is EPEVTQTPSHQVTQMGQEVILRCVPISNHLYFYWYRQILGQKVEFLVSFYNNEISEKSEIFDDQFSVERPDGSNFTLKIRSTKLEDSAMYFCASNLGRPPEWSPFNSPLHFGNGTRLTVT.

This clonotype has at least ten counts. This CDR3 reads CASSFGTGEGDEQYF. CDR3 coding DNA: TGTGCCAGCAGTTTCGGGACAGGGGAGGGTGACGAGCAGTACTTC. The chain joins TRBV28 to TRBJ2-7, with 10 positions matching TRBD1. The CDR3 is made up of 15 amino acids. V lost 3 bases and J lost 5; bases outside the gene matches: 7. Germline CDR1 MDHEN, CDR2 SYDVKM.

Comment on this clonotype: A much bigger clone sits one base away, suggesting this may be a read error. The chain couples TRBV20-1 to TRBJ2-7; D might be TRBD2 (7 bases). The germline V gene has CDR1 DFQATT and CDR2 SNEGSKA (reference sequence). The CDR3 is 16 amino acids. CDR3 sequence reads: CSAREHGTGGSYEQHF. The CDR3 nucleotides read TGCAGTGCTAGAGAACACGGGACGGGGGGCTCCTACGAGCAGCACTTC.

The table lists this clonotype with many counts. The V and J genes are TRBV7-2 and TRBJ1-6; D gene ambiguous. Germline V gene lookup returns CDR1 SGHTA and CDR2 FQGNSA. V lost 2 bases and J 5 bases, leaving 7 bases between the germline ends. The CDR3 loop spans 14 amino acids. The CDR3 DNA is TGTGCCAGCAGCTTACAGGTCAATAATTCACCCCTCCACTTT. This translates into CASSLQVNNSPLHF.

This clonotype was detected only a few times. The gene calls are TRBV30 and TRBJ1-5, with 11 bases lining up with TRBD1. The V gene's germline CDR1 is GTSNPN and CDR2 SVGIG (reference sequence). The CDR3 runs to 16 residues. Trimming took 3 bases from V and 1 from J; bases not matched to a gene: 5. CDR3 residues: CAWSGGTGGSNQPQHF. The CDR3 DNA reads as TGTGCCTGGAGCGGAGGGACAGGGGGAAGCAATCAGCCCCAGCATTTT.

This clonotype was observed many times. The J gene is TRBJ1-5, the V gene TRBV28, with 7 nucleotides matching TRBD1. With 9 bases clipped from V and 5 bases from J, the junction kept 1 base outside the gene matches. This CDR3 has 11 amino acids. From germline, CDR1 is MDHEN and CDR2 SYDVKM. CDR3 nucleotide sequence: TGTGCCAGTACAGGGGATCAGCCCCAGCATTTT. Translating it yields CASTGDQPQHF.

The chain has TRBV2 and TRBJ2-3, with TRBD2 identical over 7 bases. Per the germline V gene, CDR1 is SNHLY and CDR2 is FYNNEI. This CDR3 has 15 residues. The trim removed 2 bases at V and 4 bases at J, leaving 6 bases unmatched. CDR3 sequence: CASSETTGGADTQYF. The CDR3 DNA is TGTGCCAGCAGTGAAACGACGGGAGGCGCAGATACGCAGTATTTT.

CDR3 in DNA: TGTGCCAGCAGCTTCGGGGGGGCCTACTCCTACAATGAGCAGTTCTTC. Its protein product is CASSFGGAYSYNEQFF. The chain links TRBV7-9 to TRBJ2-1; 8 bases are a match to TRBD2. CDR1 and CDR2 (germline): SEHNR, FQNEAQ (reference sequence). The CDR3 sequence is 16 residues long. After removal of 3 bases from V and 0 bases from J, the junction contained 4 bases not matched to a gene.

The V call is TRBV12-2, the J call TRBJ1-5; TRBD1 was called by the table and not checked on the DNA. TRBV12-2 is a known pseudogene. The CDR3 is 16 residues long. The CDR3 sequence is CASRPRQGHSNQPQHF. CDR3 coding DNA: TGTGCAAGTCGCCCCAGACAGGGACATAGCAATCAGCCCCAGCATTTT.

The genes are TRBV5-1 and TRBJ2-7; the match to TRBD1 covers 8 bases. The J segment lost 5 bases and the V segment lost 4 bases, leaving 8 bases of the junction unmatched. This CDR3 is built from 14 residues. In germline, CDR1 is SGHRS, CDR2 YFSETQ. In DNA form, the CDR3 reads TGCGCCAGCAGCGGAGGACAGGGTACCCACGAGCAGTACTTC. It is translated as CASSGGQGTHEQYF.

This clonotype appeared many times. The CDR3 coding sequence is TGCAGTGCTCCGACAGGGGCTAACTATGGCTACACCTTC. Its translation is CSAPTGANYGYTF. This sequence joins TRBV20-1 and TRBJ1-2; 8 bases are a match to TRBD1. V dropped 5 bases and J dropped 0; count of bases not matched to a gene: 2. The CDR3 is 13 amino acids. Per the germline V gene, CDR1 is DFQATT and CDR2 is SNEGSKA (reference sequence).

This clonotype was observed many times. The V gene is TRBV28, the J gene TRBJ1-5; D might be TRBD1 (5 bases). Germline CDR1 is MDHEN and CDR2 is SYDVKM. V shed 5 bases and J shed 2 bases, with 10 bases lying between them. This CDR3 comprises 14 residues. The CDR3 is CASSRGYGNQPQHF. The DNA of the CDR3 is TGTGCCAGCAGTAGGGGTTATGGCAATCAGCCCCAGCATTTT.

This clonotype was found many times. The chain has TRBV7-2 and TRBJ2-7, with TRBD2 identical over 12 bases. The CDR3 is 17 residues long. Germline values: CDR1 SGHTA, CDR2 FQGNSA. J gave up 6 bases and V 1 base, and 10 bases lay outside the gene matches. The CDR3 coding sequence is TGTGCCAGCAGCTTAGGAGCCCTAGCGGGAGGGCGGGGCGAGCAGTACTTC. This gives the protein CASSLGALAGGRGEQYF.

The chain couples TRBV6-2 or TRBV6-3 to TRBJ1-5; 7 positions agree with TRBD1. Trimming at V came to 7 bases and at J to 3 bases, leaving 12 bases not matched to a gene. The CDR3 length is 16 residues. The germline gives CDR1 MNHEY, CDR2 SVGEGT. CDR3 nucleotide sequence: TGTGCCAGCACTACCAGGACAGGATCGAACAATCAGCCCCAGCATTTT. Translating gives CASTTRTGSNNQPQHF.